The clone carrying this T cell receptor beta chain came up once. Measured with immunoSEQ multiplex PCR; TCRdb has only the in-frame clones, and not every one. The sample holds roughly 150,000 clones; approximately 90% are singletons and the top ten take around 5.1%. This record comes from a study of blood T cell repertoires in COVID-19. Material: peripheral blood. The receptor's source is a man aged 18 to 35 with COVID-19, enrolled during active disease.

CDR3 region: CASSQTGAGANVLTF. In nucleotides, the CDR3 is TGTGCCAGCAGTCAGACAGGGGCAGGGGCCAACGTCCTGACTTTC. The rearrangement links TRBV6-5 to TRBJ2-6; the match to TRBD1 covers 8 bases. In germline, CDR1 is MNHEY, CDR2 SVGAGI. The CDR3 contains 15 residues. Trimming removed 5 bases from V and 4 bases from J; junction bases left unmatched: 4.